The present entry profiles one T cell receptor beta chain with its context. Its specificity is not known. These data belong to a study of cytomegalovirus exposure and HLA in healthy donors. General study points: Most TCRs appeared rarely, but some public TCRs recurred in many donors. It is likely that the observed cluster of highly shared sequence variants was a sequencing artifact.

Both 60 Vbeta primers and 13 Jbeta primers went into the PCR. Sequencing was performed with immunoSEQ multiplex PCR; in TCRdb, only in-frame clones are kept and a portion is missing. The sample contains around 250,000 clones, about 86% of which appear only once. Per germline, CDR1 KGHSH and CDR2 LQKENI. This CDR3 spans 14 amino acids. Trimming pared 3 bases from V and 8 bases from J, leaving 13 bases between. The V gene is TRBV18, the J gene TRBJ1-4; D remains unclear. This sequence originates from a woman in her fifties or sixties in good health and CMV-seropositive. Sequenced sample: PBMCs. The CDR3 coding sequence is TGTGCCAGCTCACCTTCGGGGAAGTCGGAAAAACTGTTTTTT. Its protein product is CASSPSGKSEKLFF. The whole variable domain, filled in from reference TRBV18 and TRBJ1-4, reads NAGVMQNPRHLVRRRGQEARLRCSPMKGHSHVYWYRQLPEEGLKFMVYLQKENIIDESGMPKERFSAEFPKEGPSILRIQQVVRGDSAAYFCASSPSGKSEKLFFGSGTQLSVL.